This T cell receptor beta chain was documented in a study of T cell responses to AZD1222 COVID-19 vaccine. Study-level points and caveats: Baseline serology detected seropositivity in only five to seven AZD1222 recipients.

Some second doses came at about 4 weeks and others at about 12 weeks; these were pooled. As regards this clone: What it binds is not known.

The repertoire was sequenced with immunoSEQ multiplex PCR; TCRdb's copy has only in-frame clones and lacks some. In the table there are some 52,000 clones, approximately 86% of which are singletons. This TCR was sampled from an adult who received the AZD1222 COVID-19 vaccine. Source: peripheral blood, taken 28 days after the second AZD1222 dose.

In DNA form, the CDR3 reads TGTGCCAGCAGTTTCTCAGGGATGAACACTGAAGCTTTCTTT. This sequence encodes CASSFSGMNTEAFF. The V call is TRBV28, the J call TRBJ1-1, with D maybe TRBD1 (5 bases). Germline assignment: CDR1 MDHEN and CDR2 SYDVKM. The CDR3 covers 14 residues. Trimming stripped 3 bases from V and 0 bases from J, with 8 bases between.